This T cell receptor (beta chain) was retrieved from a study of T cells in Graves' hyperthyroidism and ophthalmopathy (dated by TCRdb to about 2019). Notes on the research overall: Peripheral blood was collected at initial diagnosis, before any treatment. According to the paper, TCR Vbeta CDR3 sequencing was carried out on about 140 peripheral blood samples, which came from over 40 ophthalmopathy, 70 to 80 hyperthyroidism and around 17 progressor patients. The 100 discovery patients were randomly divided into training and test sets at a 7:3 ratio. To identify TCR V-J signatures that set the groups apart, the researchers used a discovery cohort of 90 to 100 patients, made up of roughly 45 with Graves' ophthalmopathy and approximately 57 with stable Graves' hyperthyroidism. After blood sampling, hyperthyroidism patients were treated with methimazole at a starting dose of 30 mg daily, and ophthalmopathy patients were treated with high-dose intravenous methylprednisolone. Prospective prediction of ophthalmopathy was tested in an independent validation cohort consisting of some 19 hyperthyroidism patients and around 17 patients who later progressed to ophthalmopathy. In addition, the study compared T-cell repertoires in thyroid tissue and in blood from roughly 6 Graves' hyperthyroidism patients.

On the study overall, not on this receptor specifically: Most expanded thyroid clonotypes (frequency above 0.001) were also detected in blood, suggesting blood repertoires may reflect thyroid immune responses. During validation, the model predicted progression to ophthalmopathy a median of approximately 6 months ahead of onset, with around 65% sensitivity and 72.22% specificity. Ophthalmopathy was separated from stable hyperthyroidism by a 13 V-J signature model, with over 85% sensitivity and 81% to 82% specificity obtained in cross-validation and 80%/75% obtained in testing. Sample size was not statistically predetermined, and investigators were not blinded to group allocation.

With regard to this clonotype: The specificity of this receptor is unknown. Nothing much larger sits one base from this clone, and base qualities are not available.

TCR beta CDR3 regions were amplified from RNA transcripts. The TCR CDR3 was subjected to a first round of RT-PCR using the HTBI primer set and the Qiagen OneStep RT-PCR kit. The libraries were constructed in a second round of multiplex PCR and then size-selected and purified. The libraries were sequenced on an Illumina HiSeq2000 using paired-end 100 bp reads. Per the source publication's procedure: SOAPnuke was used to process the raw data, throwing out any read that contained adapters or uncalled bases, had a mean Phred below 15, or lacked an exact constant-primer or identifier match. High-quality paired reads were merged with COPE v1.2.5, and unique nucleotide sequences were defined as clonotypes. MiTCR v1.1 was used to align the clonotypes against IMGT TRBV, TRBD and TRBJ reference segments. Analysis was restricted to V-J combinations with a frequency above 0.0001, which covered over 98% of repertoires. The TCS score was defined as the ratio of F50 (clonal expansion) to E x V (chaos), calculated using BLOSUM62-based TCRdist between CDR3 peptides within each V-J. Welch's t-statistics and random forest reduced fewer than 550 V-J features to roughly 13, which were used in a naive Bayes classifier (R e1071). TCRdb took the public reads, trimmed them with fastp at Q25, ran MiXCR for clone calling and kept in-frame beta chains. Every entry covers one CDR3 protein and lists the most common genes and DNA from its rows. For this entry, the V and J calls and clone size follow TCRdb and not the study's own pipeline. The sample table contains around 530,000 distinct CDR3 sequences; only one count was recorded for under 20% of them. The top ten hold 15% to 20% of the sample.

The CDR3 spans 15 residues, from the cysteine through the phenylalanine. Kept here is only the CDR3 DNA, which spans 45 bases and is read in frame from base 1. Between the V and J ends, shortened by 0 bases and 6 bases respectively, the junction contains 18 bases. Reading the germline V gene (reference sequence) gives CDR1 DFQATT and CDR2 SNEGSKA. Ophthalmopathy patients had moderately to severely active disease, Clinical Activity Score of at least 3, NOSPECS grade of at least 4, and duration under 3 months. The study excluded patients with uncontrolled infections, other autoimmune diseases, pregnancy or lactation. Clinical symptoms, serum thyroxine and TRAb, thyroid ultrasound, and orbital computed tomography formed the basis for the diagnoses. Ficoll-Paque density gradient centrifugation was used to isolate PBMCs from 9.5 to 10 ml of fresh peripheral blood. Trizol reagent was used to extract total RNA, and RNA quality was then checked on an Agilent 2100 Bioanalyzer.

What was sequenced was blood. This clonotype originated in a woman younger than 35 with Graves' ophthalmopathy. The chain is encoded by TRBV20-1 joined to TRBJ2-7, with no reliable assignment of the D segment. The DNA is as follows: TGCAGTGCTAGAGATCCGGTAGATTGGGCACCCGAGCAGTACTTC. The resulting protein is CSARDPVDWAPEQYF.